The 3 T cell receptor beta chains listed next were all sequenced from one sample in a study of blood T cell repertoires in COVID-19. The assay was immunoSEQ multiplex PCR, and TCRdb's table has in-frame clones only and misses some. Of tens of thousands of clones listed, 72% are singletons. Source material: peripheral blood. All receptors derive from an elderly woman with acute or convalescent COVID-19.

The CDR3 here is CASSNWRQGKGYTF. Written as DNA, the CDR3 is TGTGCCAGCAGCAATTGGAGACAGGGCAAGGGCTACACCTTC. The chain uses TRBV21-1 and TRBJ1-2; the table calls TRBD1, which could not be checked here. TRBV21-1 is described as a pseudogene. The CDR3 length is 14 residues.

The rearrangement links TRBV24-1 to TRBJ1-5; no clear D. The V end was cut by 9 bases, the J end by 4 bases, with 3 bases between. The length of the CDR3 is 10 residues. Germline V gene sequence: CDR1 KGHDR, CDR2 SFDVKD. As DNA, the CDR3 is TGTGCCACCCAGAATCAGCCCCAGCATTTT. This sequence encodes CATQNQPQHF.

The chain couples TRBV15 to TRBJ2-3; 7 bases line up with TRBD1. With 4 bases clipped from V and 4 bases from J, the junction kept 2 bases outside the gene matches. CDR1 is LNHNV and CDR2 is YYDKDF in the germline V gene (reference sequence). The CDR3 extends over 13 amino acids. CDR3 nucleotides: TGTGCCACCAGCACACAGGGGCCAGATACGCAGTATTTT. Translation gives CATSTQGPDTQYF. Full variable domain (outside the CDR3, taken from reference TRBV15 and TRBJ2-3): DAMVIQNPRYQVTQFGKPVTLSCSQTLNHNVMYWYQQKSSQAPKLLFHYYDKDFNNEADTPDNFQSRRPNTSFCFLDIRSPGLGDTAMYLCATSTQGPDTQYFGPGTRLTVL.